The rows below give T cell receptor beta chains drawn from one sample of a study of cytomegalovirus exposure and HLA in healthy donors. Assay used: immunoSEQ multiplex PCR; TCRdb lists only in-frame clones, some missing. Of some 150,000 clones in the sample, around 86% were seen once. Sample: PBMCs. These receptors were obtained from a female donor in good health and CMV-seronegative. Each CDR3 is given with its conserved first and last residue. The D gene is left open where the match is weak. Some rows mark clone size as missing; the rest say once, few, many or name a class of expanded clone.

TGTGCCAGCAGTGGGGGGGACAGGGTGCGCCAGCATTTT,CASSGGDRVRQHF,TRBD1,NA,TRBV6-1,TRBJ1-5
TGTGCCAGCAGCTCGCCCACCAGTTACACCGGGGAGCTGTTTTTT,CASSSPTSYTGELFF,NA,once,TRBV7-9,TRBJ2-2
TGTGCCAGCAGTTTATCACGACAGGGATACGAGCAGTACTTC,CASSLSRQGYEQYF,TRBD1,once,TRBV27,TRBJ2-7
TGTGCCAGTAGCCACCAGGTTCCCTCTGGGGCCAACGTCCTGACTTTC,CASSHQVPSGANVLTF,NA,NA,TRBV19,TRBJ2-6
TGTGCCAGCAGTTCGTGGGACAGGGGGAACACTGAAGCTTTCTTT,CASSSWDRGNTEAFF,TRBD1,few,TRBV6-6,TRBJ1-1
TGTGCCAGCAGTGCGGACAGGGAGAGCAATCAGCCCCAGCATTTT,CASSADRESNQPQHF,TRBD1,once,TRBV6-5,TRBJ1-5
TGTGCCAGCAGCCGTCGGGAGACCCAGTACTTC,CASSRRETQYF,NA,once,TRBV7-9,TRBJ2-5
TGTGCCAGCAGCTTAGCCCAGGGAAGGAAAGAGACCCAGTACTTC,CASSLAQGRKETQYF,NA,NA,TRBV7-2,TRBJ2-5
TGTGCCAGCACTGAACCCCAGACTAGCACAGATACGCAGTATTTT,CASTEPQTSTDTQYF,NA,NA,TRBV2,TRBJ2-3
TGTGCCAGCAGTTTGGGAGGTAGCAATCAGCCCCAGCATTTT,CASSLGGSNQPQHF,NA,NA,TRBV28,TRBJ1-5
TGTGCCAGTAGTATGCCGGGACTAGCGTTTGAGCAGTTCTTC,CASSMPGLAFEQFF,TRBD2,once,TRBV19,TRBJ2-1
TGTGCCAGCAGCCCAGGACTAGCGGAGGGCTACGGAAAGTTCTTC,CASSPGLAEGYGKFF,TRBD2,NA,TRBV7-3,TRBJ2-1
TGCGCCAGCAGCCAAGATCTAGGGGGAGGGCCGGATGAGCAGTTCTTC,CASSQDLGGGPDEQFF,NA,NA,TRBV4-1,TRBJ2-1
TGTGCTAGTGGTAGCGGTGTACACAATGAGCAGTTCTTC,CASGSGVHNEQFF,NA,NA,TRBV12-5,TRBJ2-1
TGTGCCAGCAGCTTAGGGACTAGCGGGAGAGGCTCCTACGAGCAGTACTTC,CASSLGTSGRGSYEQYF,TRBD2,few,TRBV7-9,TRBJ2-7
TGTGCCACCAGCAGAGATCAGTTGAACACTGAAGCTTTCTTT,CATSRDQLNTEAFF,NA,NA,TRBV15,TRBJ1-1
TGTGCCAGCAGTGAATCCGGGTCAGACCAGTACTTC,CASSESGSDQYF,NA,NA,TRBV6-1,TRBJ2-5
TGTGCCTGGAGGACCCCGGGGGACAGGGTAAAGCAGTACTTC,CAWRTPGDRVKQYF,TRBD1,few,TRBV30,TRBJ2-7